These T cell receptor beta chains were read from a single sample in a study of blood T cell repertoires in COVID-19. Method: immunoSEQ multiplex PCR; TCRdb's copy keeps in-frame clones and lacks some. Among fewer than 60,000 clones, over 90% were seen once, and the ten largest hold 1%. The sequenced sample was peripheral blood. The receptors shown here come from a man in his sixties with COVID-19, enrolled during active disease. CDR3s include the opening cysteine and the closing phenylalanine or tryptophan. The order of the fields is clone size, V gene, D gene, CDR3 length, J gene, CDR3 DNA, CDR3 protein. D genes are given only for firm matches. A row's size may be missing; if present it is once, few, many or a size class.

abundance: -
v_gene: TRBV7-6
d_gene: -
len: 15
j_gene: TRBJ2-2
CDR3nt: TGTGCCAGCAGCTTAGGCGGGGTGAACACCGGGGAGCTGTTTTTT
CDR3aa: CASSLGGVNTGELFF

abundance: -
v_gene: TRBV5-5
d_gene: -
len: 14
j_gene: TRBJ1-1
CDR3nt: TGTGCCAGCAGCTTGACAGCTATGAACACTGAAGCTTTCTTT
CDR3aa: CASSLTAMNTEAFF

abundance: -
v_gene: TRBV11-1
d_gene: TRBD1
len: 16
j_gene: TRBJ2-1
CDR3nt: TGTGCCAGCAGCTTAGCCTGGACAGGGAAGGGGAATGAGCAGTTCTTC
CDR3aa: CASSLAWTGKGNEQFF

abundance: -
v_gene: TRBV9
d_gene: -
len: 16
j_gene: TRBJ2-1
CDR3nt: TGTGCCAGCAGCGTAGGGCGTTGGGCCCAGGGGAATGAGCAGTTCTTC
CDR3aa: CASSVGRWAQGNEQFF

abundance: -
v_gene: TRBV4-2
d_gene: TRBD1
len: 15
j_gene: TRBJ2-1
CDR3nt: TGTGCCAGCAGCCAAGCGGGGACAGGGACGAATGAGCAGTTCTTC
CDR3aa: CASSQAGTGTNEQFF

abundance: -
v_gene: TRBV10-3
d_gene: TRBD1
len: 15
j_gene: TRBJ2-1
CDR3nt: TGTGCCATCAGTGAGTCAGGACAGGGGCGCAATGAGCAGTTCTTC
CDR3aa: CAISESGQGRNEQFF

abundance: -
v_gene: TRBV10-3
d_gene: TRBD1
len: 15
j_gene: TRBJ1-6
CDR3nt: TGTGCCATCAGTCGGGACAGCTCCTATAATTCACCCCTCCACTTT
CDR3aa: CAISRDSSYNSPLHF

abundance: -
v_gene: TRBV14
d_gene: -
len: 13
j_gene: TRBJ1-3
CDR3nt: TGTGCCAGCAGCCAAGCTTCTGGAAACACCATATATTTT
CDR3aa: CASSQASGNTIYF

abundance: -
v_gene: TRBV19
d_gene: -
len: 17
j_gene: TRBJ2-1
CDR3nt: TGTGCCAGTATCGGTGGGATTGGGGACAAGCTCTACAATGAGCAGTTCTTC
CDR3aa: CASIGGIGDKLYNEQFF

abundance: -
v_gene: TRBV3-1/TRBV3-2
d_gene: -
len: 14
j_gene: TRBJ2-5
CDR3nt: TGTGCCAGCAGCTTTCATTCCAGGGGAGAGACCCAGTACTTC
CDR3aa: CASSFHSRGETQYF

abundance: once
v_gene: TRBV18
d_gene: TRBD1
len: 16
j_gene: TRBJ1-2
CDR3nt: TGTGCCAGCTCACCTTTTTTACCGGGACAGGGAGATGGCTACACCTTC
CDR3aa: CASSPFLPGQGDGYTF